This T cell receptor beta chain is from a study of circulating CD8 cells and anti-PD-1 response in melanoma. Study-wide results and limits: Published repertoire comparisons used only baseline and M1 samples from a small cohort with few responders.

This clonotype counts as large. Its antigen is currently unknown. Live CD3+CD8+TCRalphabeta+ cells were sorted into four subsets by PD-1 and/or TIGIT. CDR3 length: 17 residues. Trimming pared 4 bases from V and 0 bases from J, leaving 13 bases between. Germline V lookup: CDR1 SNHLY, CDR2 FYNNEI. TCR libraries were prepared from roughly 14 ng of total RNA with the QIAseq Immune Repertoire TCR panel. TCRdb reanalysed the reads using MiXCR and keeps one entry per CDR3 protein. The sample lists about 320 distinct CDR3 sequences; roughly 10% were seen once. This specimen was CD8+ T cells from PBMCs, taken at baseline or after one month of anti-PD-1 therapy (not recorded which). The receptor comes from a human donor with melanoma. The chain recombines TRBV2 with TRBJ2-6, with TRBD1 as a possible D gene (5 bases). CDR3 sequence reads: CASSVLDTSSGANVLTF. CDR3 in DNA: TGTGCCAGCAGTGTTTTGGACACCAGCTCTGGGGCCAACGTCCTGACTTTC.